This T cell receptor (beta chain) was observed in a study of early T cells in non-severe SARS-CoV-2 infection. Study-level information: Chains were not paired, and sequencing was done on bulk RNA from unsorted whole blood.

CDR1 and CDR2 (germline): SNHLY, FYNNEI. With 2 bases removed from V and 3 bases from J, the gap between germline ends came to 26 bases. CDR3 size: 19 residues. This clonotype was picked up a small number of times. Its specificity is unknown. Individual cDNA molecules received unique molecular identifiers. TCRdb reprocessed the 5' RACE reads with MiXCR, giving one entry per CDR3 protein. The table records tens of thousands of distinct CDR3 sequences, around 4.3% of them present only once. Notes on the study in general: Using VDJdb, the matching emphasized anti-spike CD8 responses while missing private and CD4 specificities.

The sequenced material came from whole blood. The clonotype originates from an adult who was a healthcare worker with PCR-confirmed SARS-CoV-2 infection or an uninfected control (not recorded which). This rearrangement joins TRBV2 to TRBJ2-7; D perhaps matches TRBD1 (5 bases). The DNA for the CDR3 is TGTGCCAGCAGTGAAAAAGTAGGGTTAGACAGAACCCTAATCTACGAGCAGTACTTC. Protein: CASSEKVGLDRTLIYEQYF.